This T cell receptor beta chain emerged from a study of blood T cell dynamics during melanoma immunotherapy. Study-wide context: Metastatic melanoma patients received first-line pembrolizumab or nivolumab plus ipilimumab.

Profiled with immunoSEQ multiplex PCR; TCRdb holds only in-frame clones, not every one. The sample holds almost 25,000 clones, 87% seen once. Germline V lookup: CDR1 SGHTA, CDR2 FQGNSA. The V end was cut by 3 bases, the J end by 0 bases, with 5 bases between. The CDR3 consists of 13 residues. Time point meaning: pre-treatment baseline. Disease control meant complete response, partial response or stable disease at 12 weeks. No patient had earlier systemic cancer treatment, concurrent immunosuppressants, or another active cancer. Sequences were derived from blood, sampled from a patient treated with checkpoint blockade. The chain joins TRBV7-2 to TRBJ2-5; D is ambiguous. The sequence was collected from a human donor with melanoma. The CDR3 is CASSFGYQETQYF. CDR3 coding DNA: TGTGCCAGCAGCTTCGGGTACCAAGAGACCCAGTACTTC.